This TCR beta chain was captured by sequencing in a study of cytomegalovirus exposure and HLA in healthy donors. At the level of the study: Prior work identified around 120 million unique TCR beta sequences in around 170 million T cells.

Germline V lookup: CDR1 LNHDA, CDR2 SQIVND (reference sequence). The ends lost 5 bases at V and 5 bases at J; junction bases unmatched: 7. This CDR3 region has 15 residues. Regarding donors, all were healthy bone marrow donors. General observations from the study: The study listed approximately 160 cytomegalovirus-associated TCR beta chains. Rare TCR sequences predominated, though certain public TCRs were found in many donors.

Details on this clone: Its antigen remains unidentified.

PCR involved 60 Vbeta and 13 Jbeta primers. TCRdb keeps only in-frame clones here, not all; method: immunoSEQ multiplex PCR. Recorded for this sample: some 84,000 clones. This receptor was obtained from a man aged 50 to 59 in good health and CMV-seronegative. Material: PBMCs. The V and J genes are TRBV19 and TRBJ2-5; 11 bases fit TRBD1. The CDR3 nucleotides are TGTGCCAGTAGTTCCCGGACAGGGGGCCGTGAGACCCAGTACTTC. It specifies CASSSRTGGRETQYF. Looking up the rest from reference TRBV19 and TRBJ2-5 gives the full variable domain: DGGITQSPKYLFRKEGQNVTLSCEQNLNHDAMYWYRQDPGQGLRLIYYSQIVNDFQKGDIAEGYSVSREKKESFPLTVTSAQKNPTAFYLCASSSRTGGRETQYFGPGTRLLVL.